This record concerns one T cell receptor (beta chain) sequence. No cognate antigen has been identified for it. There are no base qualities to consult, and no much larger clone falls within one base. The germline V end is reduced by 6 bases and the J end by 2 bases; junction bases left unmatched: 8. CDR1 and CDR2 were assigned from the germline V gene as SQVTM and ANQGSEA. The CDR3 numbers 14 residues from cysteine through phenylalanine. Of all the DNA, just the CDR3 is kept, 42 bases in frame from base 1. These data are taken from a study of blood T cell repertoires in COVID-19 (TCRdb year 2020). Regarding the research as a whole: The collaborator samples originated in the United States, Italy and Spain and spanned the acute and convalescent phases of COVID-19. The prospective study material was composed of cDNA or gDNA derived from T cells, B-cell-depleted T cells, or PBMCs. Deeply sampled blood TCRbeta repertoires from subjects exposed to, actively infected with, or recovered from COVID-19 were included in the dataset. The repertoires were released in a freely available public database meant as a resource for research on the immune response to SARS-CoV-2. The samples were drawn from two sources: the first 160 participants of the ongoing ImmuneRACE study, and 950 to 1,500 subjects contributed by 6 global collaborators. The sample metadata nearly always contained a de-identified subject ID, COVID-19 status, age in years and sex. Where available, HLA class I and class II types were taken from metadata supplied by the sample provider and were not determined by assay-based typing. Broader findings and caveats from the paper: The quantity of clinical and demographic metadata differed by source and by participant and was supplied without curation.

Each collaborating institution followed its own protocols to collect whole blood in K2EDTA tubes. Collaborator samples were shipped for TCRbeta analysis as frozen whole blood, isolated PBMCs, or DNA extracted from either sample type. TCRbeta CDR3 regions were amplified from genomic DNA using the immunoSEQ Assay, a bias-controlled multiplex PCR. As for the original processing: Within the assay, amplification of reference gene primers was used to estimate how many nucleated cells each sample contained. To quantify the absolute abundance of each unique TCRbeta CDR3 rearrangement, sequence reads were collapsed and filtered. Productive Simpson clonality was computed per sample as the square root of Simpson's diversity index over productive rearrangements. The clones in this table, taken by TCRdb from immuneACCESS, are in-frame only. Not every clone is retained; where verified, under half of the shortfall comes from an unresolved V gene, and the cause of the rest is unknown. Clone size and V and J calls were adopted from that table, with D and trimming inferred from the DNA. A total of 110,000 to 150,000 clones appear in this sample, roughly nine tenths of them only once. The biggest ten clones account for 2.5% to 3.5% of the sample.

Input material: peripheral blood. The receptor comes from a woman in her fifties or sixties with active COVID-19. The sequence is built from TRBV29-1 and TRBJ1-1, and TRBD1 aligns with 8 junction nucleotides. At the DNA level, the sequence is TGCAGCGTCAGGACAGGGTTATATAACACTGAAGCTTTCTTT. Its protein is CSVRTGLYNTEAFF.